The 2 T cell receptor beta chains listed next were all sequenced from one sample in a study of monozygotic twins with inflammatory bowel disease. TCRdb reworked the 5' RACE reads into one entry per CDR3 protein, no DNA. Here the sample table reports some 150,000 distinct CDR3 sequences. Sequenced input: blood. The receptor source for this set is a human donor with ulcerative colitis or Crohn's disease, or a healthy co-twin of an affected twin (not recorded which).

The V gene is TRBV20-1, the J gene TRBJ2-2; the TRBD2 assignment by TCRdb is unverifiable without DNA. CDR1 is DFQATT, CDR2 SNEGSKA, per germline (reference sequence). The CDR3 covers 13 residues. The CDR3 loop is CSARDERVGELFF.

The rearrangement links TRBV6-2 or TRBV6-3 to TRBJ1-1; TCRdb proposes TRBD1, but this gene call is untestable without DNA. Germline CDR1 is MNHEY and CDR2 is SVGEGT. CDR3 size: 13 residues. The CDR3 sequence is CASSYTPGTEAFF.